A selection of T cell receptor beta chains follows, all from one sample in a study of shared clonotypes between healthy human individuals. Some clones are missing from TCRdb's copy, which holds only in-frame ones; the method was immunoSEQ multiplex PCR. Here the sample spans millions of clones, just under 95% being singletons. Sequenced sample: naive CD8+ T cells sorted from blood. Source of these receptors: a man between 18 and 35 years old in good health. Each CDR3 is given with its conserved first and last residue. Where a row states a size, it is once, few, many or the class of an expanded clone; other rows omit it.

TRBJ2-7	TRBV9	NA	CASSGDNYEQYF
TRBJ1-1	TRBV2	few	CASSERAEAFF
TRBJ2-7	TRBV2	NA	CASSGYEQYF
TRBJ2-1	TRBV27	NA	CASSLLASANNEQFF
TRBJ2-2	TRBV5-6	NA	CASSFGTGVDTGELFF
TRBJ1-5	TRBV5-4	NA	CASSPDRGENQPQHF
TRBJ2-7	TRBV6-5	NA	CASRPGTGVSYEQYF
TRBJ1-1	TRBV27	NA	CASSLAWPDGPPNEAFF
TRBJ2-6	TRBV7-3	NA	CASSSIQDPAGANVLTF
TRBJ1-5	TRBV28	NA	CASTPHWGGDSNQPQHF
TRBJ2-7	TRBV7-9	NA	CASSSHSRYEQYF
TRBJ1-2	TRBV5-6	NA	CASSFEGDYGYTF
TRBJ2-1	TRBV28	NA	CASSLGLAGGNNEQFF
TRBJ2-1	TRBV6-4	NA	CASSPGAQVHNEQFF
TRBJ1-2	TRBV19	NA	CASSIGLWTADAGYTF
TRBJ2-7	TRBV19	NA	CASSMGESYEQYF
TRBJ1-5	TRBV4-1	NA	CASSLDRGGQPQHF
TRBJ1-1	TRBV7-9	NA	CASSLSDRGLGTEAFF
TRBJ1-6	TRBV10-3	NA	CAISEPGQGVYSPLHF
TRBJ1-4	TRBV9	NA	CASSVGAGWIEKLFF
TRBJ1-3	TRBV28	NA	CASSYRGFSGNTIYF
TRBJ2-3	TRBV5-6	NA	CASSLPSGGTPDTQYF
TRBJ1-5	TRBV27	once	CASSLWGIDQPQHF
TRBJ2-7	TRBV5-5	once	CASSLVRQGFGEQYF
TRBJ2-1	TRBV7-9	NA	CASSWTGGDEQFF
TRBJ1-4	TRBV10-2	once	CASSERGSGEKLFF
TRBJ2-1	TRBV20-1	NA	CSASPAHEQFF